This TCR beta chain was captured by sequencing in a study of blood T cell repertoires in COVID-19. The wider study: Sites across the United States, Italy and Spain contributed samples from acute and convalescent COVID-19. T cells, B-cell-depleted T cells, or PBMCs supplied cDNA or gDNA.

In the original workflow: Nucleated cell counts were estimated from reference gene primer amplification. Sequencing was performed with immunoSEQ multiplex PCR; in TCRdb, only in-frame clones are kept and a portion is missing. That table supplies the V and J calls and clone size; D and trimming were determined from the DNA. The table includes around 200,000 clones, 70% to 90% detected once. A single count supports this clone. Germline V gene sequence: CDR1 LNHDA, CDR2 SQIVND (reference sequence). J lost 9 bases, V lost 1 base, and 11 bases had no gene match. This CDR3 comprises 16 residues. The V and J genes are TRBV19 and TRBJ2-1; 8 positions match TRBD2. The sample consisted of peripheral blood. This clonotype originated in a woman aged 18-29 years who had recovered from COVID-19. The CDR3 loop reads CASSIGGAGVWLEQFF. The CDR3 bases are TGTGCCAGTAGTATAGGAGGAGCGGGAGTTTGGCTTGAGCAGTTCTTC.